This record looks at one TCR beta chain sequence and its context. This entry belongs to a study of blood T cell repertoires in COVID-19. Overall study context: COVID-19 samples collected from the United States, Italy and Spain covered acute and convalescent phases. In each case, the material was cDNA or gDNA derived from T cells, B-cell-depleted T cells, or PBMCs.

The V segment lost 3 bases and the J segment 1 base; nucleotides outside the gene matches: 4. CDR1 is GTSNPN and CDR2 is SVGIG in the germline V gene (reference sequence). This CDR3 has 14 residues. Some clones are missing from TCRdb's copy, which holds only in-frame ones; the method was immunoSEQ multiplex PCR. The top ten clones hold roughly 7.3% of a sample with 45,000 to 50,000 clones, roughly four fifths of them seen once. This TCR was sampled from a man aged 35 to 55 with acute or convalescent COVID-19. This chain links TRBV30 with TRBJ2-7, with 9 bases fitting TRBD1. The sample taken for sequencing was peripheral blood. In DNA, the CDR3 is TGTGCCTGGAGGCCCGGGACAGGGTCCTACGAGCAGTACTTC. Residues: CAWRPGTGSYEQYF.